The 26 T cell receptor beta chains given below trace back to one sample, sequenced in a study of OX40 agonist ivuxolimab in advanced cancers. The table came from immunoSEQ multiplex PCR; TCRdb's copy has only in-frame clones and leaves some out. The sample consists of some 98,000 clones, over 75% of them appearing once. The sequencing here drew on CD4+ or CD8+ T cells sorted from blood, taken in a trial of the OX40 agonist ivuxolimab. The receptors here all came from an adult with an advanced solid tumor such as melanoma, head and neck, liver or kidney cancer.

The rearrangement links TRBV5-5 to TRBJ1-3, with a possible D match to TRBD1 (5 bases). The CDR3 length is 15 residues. V shed 4 bases and J shed 2 bases, with 13 bases lying between them. Germline CDR1 is SGHKS and CDR2 is YYEKEE (reference sequence). This chain's CDR3 is CASSPPDRPGNTIYF. In nucleotides, the CDR3 is TGTGCCAGCAGCCCTCCCGACAGACCTGGAAACACCATATATTTT.

V and J are TRBV9 and TRBJ2-1; unclear D gene. From germline, CDR1 is SGDLS and CDR2 YYNGEE. Trimming left V 4 bases short and J 4 bases short, with 12 bases between. The CDR3 totals 14 residues. The CDR3 coding sequence is TGTGCCAGCAGCCAAGCAGATGGTTACAATGAGCAGTTCTTC. Translating gives CASSQADGYNEQFF. Based on the CDR3 plus reference TRBV9 and TRBJ2-1, the full variable domain is DSGVTQTPKHLITATGQRVTLRCSPRSGDLSVYWYQQSLDQGLQFLIQYYNGEERAKGNILERFSAQQFPDLHSELNLSSLELGDSALYFCASSQADGYNEQFFGPGTRLTVL.

The chain couples TRBV18 to TRBJ2-7, with TRBD2 matching 13 bases. J lost 2 bases, V lost 0 bases, and 1 base had no gene match. The CDR3 extends over 16 amino acids. Germline CDR1 reads KGHSH; CDR2 reads LQKENI. CDR3 sequence reads: CASSPPGLAGAYEQYF. CDR3 nucleotide sequence: TGTGCCAGCTCACCACCAGGACTAGCGGGGGCCTACGAGCAGTACTTC.

The J gene is TRBJ2-5, the V gene TRBV7-9, with a possible D match to TRBD1 (7 bases). Germline loops: CDR1 SEHNR, CDR2 FQNEAQ (reference sequence). The CDR3 covers 16 residues. V was pared by 1 base and J by 4 bases, with 16 bases between. The CDR3 sequence is CASSLGSGGGTETQYF. The CDR3 DNA reads TGTGCCAGCAGCTTAGGATCTGGAGGGGGCACAGAGACCCAGTACTTC.

The CDR3 DNA sequence: TGCGCCAGCAGCCTGGATAACTATGGCTACACCTTC. It specifies CASSLDNYGYTF. The chain employs TRBV5-1 and TRBJ1-2; D call uncertain. The V gene lost 4 bases and the J gene lost 1 base, with 5 bases spanning the gap. This CDR3 spans 12 amino acids. Germline assignment: CDR1 SGHRS and CDR2 YFSETQ. The variable domain in full, with the rest retrieved from reference TRBV5-1 and TRBJ1-2, is KAGVTQTPRYLIKTRGQQVTLSCSPISGHRSVSWYQQTPGQGLQFLFEYFSETQRNKGNFPGRFSGRQFSNSRSEMNVSTLELGDSALYLCASSLDNYGYTFGSGTRLTVV.

The V and J genes are TRBV29-1 and TRBJ2-4; D is ambiguous. The CDR3 loop spans 15 amino acids. The germline V gene has CDR1 SQVTM and CDR2 ANQGSEA. V was shortened by 4 bases and J by 1 base, with 14 bases between the two germline ends. The CDR3 DNA reads as TGCAGCGTTGTCGATACTAAGACTGCCAAAAACATTCAGTACTTC. Translation gives CSVVDTKTAKNIQYF.

The chain employs TRBV2 and TRBJ1-6, with 7 bases matching TRBD1. CDR1 is SNHLY and CDR2 is FYNNEI in the germline V gene. The CDR3 sequence is 20 residues long. V shed 3 bases, J shed 0 bases, and the junction held 14 bases outside the gene matches. CDR3 loop: CASSDRAGGRGFSYNSPLHF. For the CDR3, the DNA is TGTGCCAGCAGTGACCGGGCAGGGGGGAGAGGTTTCTCCTATAATTCACCCCTCCACTTT.

The rearrangement uses TRBV5-4 and TRBJ2-5; 7 bases map to TRBD2. V shed 4 bases and J 5 bases; nucleotides not matched to a gene: 11. The CDR3 is made up of 15 amino acids. CDR1 and CDR2 (germline): SGHNT, YYREEE (reference sequence). The DNA of the CDR3 is TGTGCCAGCAGCCAAGGACGCACTAGCGAGGAGACCCAGTACTTC. Encoded protein: CASSQGRTSEETQYF.

This chain uses TRBV25-1 with TRBJ2-3; 7 positions match TRBD1. This CDR3 has 15 residues. V shed 3 bases and J 1 base; nucleotides not matched to a gene: 4. Germline CDR1 MGHDK, CDR2 SYGVNS. CDR3 in amino acids: CASSDTGAGTDTQYF. The CDR3, as DNA: TGTGCCAGCAGTGATACAGGGGCTGGCACAGATACGCAGTATTTT.

CDR3 nucleotide sequence: TGTGCCAGTAGTATGCGGGGGTCAAATGAAAAACTGTTTTTT. This gives the protein CASSMRGSNEKLFF. The chain recombines TRBV19 with TRBJ1-4; possibly TRBD1 for D (5 bases). The germline V gene encodes CDR1 LNHDA and CDR2 SQIVND (reference sequence). With 3 bases removed from V and 5 bases from J, the gap between germline ends came to 10 bases. The CDR3 loop spans 14 amino acids.

This clone was seen once. The rearrangement uses TRBV5-1 and TRBJ2-3; 7 nucleotides agree with TRBD1. The CDR3 covers 15 residues. V dropped 0 bases and J dropped 2; count of bases not matched to a gene: 3. Germline V gene data show CDR1 as SGHRS and CDR2 as YFSETQ. The CDR3: CASSLGDRYTDTQYF. The CDR3 DNA reads TGCGCCAGCAGCTTGGGGGACAGATACACAGATACGCAGTATTTT. Using reference TRBV5-1 and TRBJ2-3 for the parts outside the CDR3, the full variable domain is KAGVTQTPRYLIKTRGQQVTLSCSPISGHRSVSWYQQTPGQGLQFLFEYFSETQRNKGNFPGRFSGRQFSNSRSEMNVSTLELGDSALYLCASSLGDRYTDTQYFGPGTRLTVL.

For the CDR3, the DNA is TGTGCCAGCAGCTTAGTGGGTCTTGGCTATGGCTACACCTTC. It yields the protein CASSLVGLGYGYTF. This chain connects TRBV7-9 to TRBJ1-2; D is undetermined. The germline V gene has CDR1 SEHNR and CDR2 FQNEAQ (reference sequence). The CDR3 extends over 14 amino acids. V was trimmed by 1 base and J by 4 bases, leaving 10 bases between them.

This chain connects TRBV5-1 to TRBJ2-3; weak D call: TRBD2 (6 bases). Trimming left V 4 bases short and J 4 bases short, with 10 bases between. This CDR3 region has 13 residues. CDR1 is SGHRS, CDR2 YFSETQ, per germline. This CDR3 is CASSTPGADTQYF. For the CDR3, the DNA is TGCGCCAGCAGCACTCCGGGAGCAGATACGCAGTATTTT.

This chain joins TRBV11-2 and TRBJ2-5; 8 bases fit TRBD1. The CDR3 is made up of 16 amino acids. CDR1 and CDR2 (germline): SGHAT, FQNNGV. With 1 base clipped from V and 5 bases from J, the junction kept 9 bases outside the gene matches. The CDR3 DNA reads TGTGCCAGCAGCTTAGGGGGCCCGGGACAGGCCGAGACCCAGTACTTC. Its translation: CASSLGGPGQAETQYF.

The V call is TRBV14, the J call TRBJ1-2; 11 bases map to TRBD1. Losses at the gene ends were 0 bases for V and 1 base for J; bases not matched to a gene: 10. The CDR3 is 19 amino acids. Per germline, CDR1 SGHDN and CDR2 FVKESK. The CDR3 here is CASSQEIRWDRGNNYGYTF. The CDR3 DNA sequence: TGTGCCAGCAGCCAAGAAATAAGGTGGGACAGGGGGAATAACTATGGCTACACCTTC.

The J gene is TRBJ2-3, the V gene TRBV9; 8 nucleotides line up with TRBD2. V trimming: 0 bases; J trimming: 5 bases; junction bases outside the gene matches: 2. The germline V gene has CDR1 SGDLS and CDR2 YYNGEE. The CDR3 runs to 14 residues. In nucleotides, the CDR3 is TGTGCCAGCAGCGTAGATAGCGGGGAAGATACGCAGTATTTT. The encoded protein is CASSVDSGEDTQYF.

This clone was detected once. At one boundary the junction diverges from the germline segment, which might be a read error. This chain uses TRBV6-1 with TRBJ1-1; tentative D call: TRBD1 (5 bases). The CDR3 contains 9 residues. Germline-derived CDR1 and CDR2 are MNHNS and SASEGT. The CDR3 spells CAAGPEAFF. The DNA for the CDR3 is TGCGCGGCGGGGCCTGAAGCTTTCTTT.

The CDR3 DNA sequence: TGCGCCAGCAGCTTGGACGGACGGGGGGGCCGGGAGACCCAGTACTTC. The encoded protein is CASSLDGRGGRETQYF. The V call is TRBV5-1, the J call TRBJ2-5; 8 bases fit TRBD2. CDR1 is SGHRS, CDR2 YFSETQ, per germline. J lost 5 bases, V lost 0 bases, and 9 bases had no gene match. The CDR3 is 16 residues long.

The chain links TRBV4-3 to TRBJ2-3; D unresolved. The CDR3 loop spans 19 amino acids. Germline-derived CDR1 and CDR2 are LGHNA and YSLEER. V lost 0 bases, J lost 0 bases, and 19 bases lay in between. CDR3 sequence: CASSQDHYAGYSSTDTQYF. For the CDR3, the DNA is TGCGCCAGCAGCCAAGACCACTACGCAGGCTATAGTAGCACAGATACGCAGTATTTT.

Only a few counts were recorded for this clone. The chain employs TRBV30 and TRBJ2-7; D might be TRBD2 (7 bases). Germline CDR1 reads GTSNPN; CDR2 reads SVGIG (reference sequence). Trimming took 5 bases from V and 1 from J, leaving 15 bases between them. The CDR3 totals 14 residues. CDR3 sequence reads: CAWARRGTSYEQYF. For the CDR3, the DNA is TGTGCCTGGGCGAGGCGGGGGACATCCTACGAGCAGTACTTC.

The rearrangement uses TRBV27 and TRBJ1-5; D may be TRBD1 (6 bases). This CDR3 contains 14 residues. V was shortened by 3 bases and J by 7 bases, with 13 bases between the two germline ends. CDR1 is MNHEY and CDR2 is SMNVEV in the germline V gene (reference sequence). Written as DNA, the CDR3 is TGTGCCAGCAGTTTGAAACAGGGCAGACAGCCCCAGCATTTT. This codes for CASSLKQGRQPQHF.

V and J are TRBV4-2 and TRBJ2-1; 10 nucleotides align to TRBD1. CDR3 length: 15 amino acids. The trim removed 3 bases at V and 4 bases at J, leaving 3 bases unmatched. The V gene's germline CDR1 is LGHNA and CDR2 YNFKEQ. The CDR3: CASSHGTGEYNEQFF. CDR3 nucleotide sequence: TGTGCCAGCAGCCACGGGACAGGGGAGTACAATGAGCAGTTCTTC.

The V and J genes are TRBV5-6 and TRBJ1-1, with 12 bases fitting TRBD1. Germline assignment: CDR1 SGHDT and CDR2 YYEEEE. The V gene end was trimmed by 2 bases and the J gene end by 4 bases; junction bases not matched to a gene: 3. The CDR3 is 15 residues long. As DNA, the CDR3 is TGTGCCAGCAGCTTCGGGGACAGGGGGCCCACTGAAGCTTTCTTT. This gives the protein CASSFGDRGPTEAFF.

This chain links TRBV29-1 with TRBJ2-7; D gene uncertain. The CDR3 covers 11 residues. CDR1 is SQVTM, CDR2 ANQGSEA, per germline. V dropped 0 bases and J dropped 2 bases, with 2 bases sitting between them. The CDR3 loop reads CSVEEAYEQYF. CDR3 coding DNA: TGCAGCGTTGAAGAGGCCTACGAGCAGTACTTC.

This clone was seen at least ten times. V usage is TRBV11-2 and J usage is TRBJ2-7; 7 bases match TRBD1. With 0 bases clipped from V and 4 bases from J, the junction kept 15 bases outside the gene matches. The CDR3 is 18 amino acids. Germline V CDR1 and CDR2: SGHAT, FQNNGV. This CDR3 reads CASSLDLRKGALIYEQYF. CDR3 DNA sequence: TGTGCCAGCAGCTTAGATCTTCGGAAGGGGGCCTTGATTTACGAGCAGTACTTC.

The chain has TRBV4-3 and TRBJ2-2, with D hard to call. Trimming cost V 3 bases and J 4 bases, with 9 bases left between them. Germline values: CDR1 LGHNA, CDR2 YSLEER. The CDR3 covers 14 residues. The CDR3 sequence: CASSHEAGTGELFF. DNA of the CDR3: TGCGCCAGCAGCCACGAGGCAGGCACCGGGGAGCTGTTTTTT.